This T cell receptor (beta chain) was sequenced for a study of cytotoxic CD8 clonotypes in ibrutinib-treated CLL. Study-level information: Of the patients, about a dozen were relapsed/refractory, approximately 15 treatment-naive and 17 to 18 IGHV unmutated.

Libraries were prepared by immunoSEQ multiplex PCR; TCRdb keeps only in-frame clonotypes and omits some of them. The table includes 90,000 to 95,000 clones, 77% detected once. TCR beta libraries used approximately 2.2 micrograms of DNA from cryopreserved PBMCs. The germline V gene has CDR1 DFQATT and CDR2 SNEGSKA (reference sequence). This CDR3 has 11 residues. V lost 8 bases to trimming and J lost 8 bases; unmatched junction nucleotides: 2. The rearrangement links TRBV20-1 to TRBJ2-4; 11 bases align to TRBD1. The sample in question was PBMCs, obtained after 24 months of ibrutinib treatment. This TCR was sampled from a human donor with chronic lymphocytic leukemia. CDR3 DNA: TGCAGTCCGGGACAGGGGGACATTCAGTACTTC. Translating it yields CSPGQGDIQYF.